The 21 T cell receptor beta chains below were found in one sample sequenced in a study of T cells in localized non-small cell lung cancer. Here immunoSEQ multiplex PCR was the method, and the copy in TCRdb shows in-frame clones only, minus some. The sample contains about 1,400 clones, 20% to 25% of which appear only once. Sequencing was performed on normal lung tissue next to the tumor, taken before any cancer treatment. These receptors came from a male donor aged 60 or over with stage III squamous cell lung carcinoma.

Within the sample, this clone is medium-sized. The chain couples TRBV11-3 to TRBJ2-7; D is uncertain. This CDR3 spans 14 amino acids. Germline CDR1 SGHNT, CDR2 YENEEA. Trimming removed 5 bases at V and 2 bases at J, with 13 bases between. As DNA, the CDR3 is TGTGCCAGCAGCCCACGATCCCAGCCCTACGAGCAGTACTTC. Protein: CASSPRSQPYEQYF.

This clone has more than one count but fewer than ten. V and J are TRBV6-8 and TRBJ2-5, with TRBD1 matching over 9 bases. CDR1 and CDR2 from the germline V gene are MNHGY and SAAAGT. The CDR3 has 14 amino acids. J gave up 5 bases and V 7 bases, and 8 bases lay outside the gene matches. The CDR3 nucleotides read TGTGCCAGCAAAAGGACAGGGGCGGTGGAGACCCAGTACTTC. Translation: CASKRTGAVETQYF.

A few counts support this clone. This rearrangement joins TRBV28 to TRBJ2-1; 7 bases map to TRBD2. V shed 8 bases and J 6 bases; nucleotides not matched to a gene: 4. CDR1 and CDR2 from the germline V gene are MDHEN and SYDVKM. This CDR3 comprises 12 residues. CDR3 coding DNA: TGTGCCAGCGGGAGGGGTAGCAATGAGCAGTTCTTC. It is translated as CASGRGSNEQFF.

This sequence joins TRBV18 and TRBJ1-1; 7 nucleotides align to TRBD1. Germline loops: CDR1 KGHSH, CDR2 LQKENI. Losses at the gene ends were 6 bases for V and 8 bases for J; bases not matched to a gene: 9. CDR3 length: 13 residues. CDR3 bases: TGTGCCAGCTCCCCAGGTGGGGGACAGGAAGCTTTCTTT. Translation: CASSPGGGQEAFF. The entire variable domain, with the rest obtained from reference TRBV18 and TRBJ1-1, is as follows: NAGVMQNPRHLVRRRGQEARLRCSPMKGHSHVYWYRQLPEEGLKFMVYLQKENIIDESGMPKERFSAEFPKEGPSILRIQQVVRGDSAAYFCASSPGGGQEAFFGQGTRLTVV.

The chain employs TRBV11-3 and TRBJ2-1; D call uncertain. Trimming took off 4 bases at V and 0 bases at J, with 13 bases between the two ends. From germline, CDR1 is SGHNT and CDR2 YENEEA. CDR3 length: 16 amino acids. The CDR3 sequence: CASSSPLGGSYNEQFF. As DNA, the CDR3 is TGTGCCAGCAGCTCCCCTTTGGGCGGCTCCTACAATGAGCAGTTCTTC. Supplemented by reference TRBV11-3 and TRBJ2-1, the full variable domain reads EAGVVQSPRYKIIEKKQPVAFWCNPISGHNTLYWYLQNLGQGPELLIRYENEEAVDDSQLPKDRFSAERLKGVDSTLKIQPAELGDSAVYLCASSSPLGGSYNEQFFGPGTRLTVL.

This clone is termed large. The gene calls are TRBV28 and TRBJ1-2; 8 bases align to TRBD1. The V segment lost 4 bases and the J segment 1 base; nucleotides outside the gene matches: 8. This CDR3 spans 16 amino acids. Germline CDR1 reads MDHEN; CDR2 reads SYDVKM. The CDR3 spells CASSSTGQGNNYGYTF. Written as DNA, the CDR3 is TGTGCCAGCAGTTCAACCGGACAGGGTAATAACTATGGCTACACCTTC.

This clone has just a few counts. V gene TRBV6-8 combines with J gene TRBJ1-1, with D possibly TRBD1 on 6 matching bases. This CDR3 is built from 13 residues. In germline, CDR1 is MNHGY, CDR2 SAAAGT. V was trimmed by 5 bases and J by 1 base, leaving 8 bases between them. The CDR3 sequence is CASSRGTNTEAFF. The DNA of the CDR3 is TGTGCCAGCAGTAGGGGGACGAACACTGAAGCTTTCTTT.

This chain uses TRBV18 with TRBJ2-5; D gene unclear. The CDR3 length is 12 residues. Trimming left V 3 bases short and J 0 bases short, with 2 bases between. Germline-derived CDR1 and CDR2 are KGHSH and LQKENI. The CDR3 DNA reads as TGTGCCAGCTCACCCAACCAAGAGACCCAGTACTTC. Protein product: CASSPNQETQYF.

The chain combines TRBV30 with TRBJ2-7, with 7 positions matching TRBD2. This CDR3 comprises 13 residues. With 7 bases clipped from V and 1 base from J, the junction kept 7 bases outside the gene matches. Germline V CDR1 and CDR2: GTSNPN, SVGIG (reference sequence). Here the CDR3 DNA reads TGTGCCTTGTATAGCGGGCTGTCCTACGAGCAGTACTTC. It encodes CALYSGLSYEQYF.

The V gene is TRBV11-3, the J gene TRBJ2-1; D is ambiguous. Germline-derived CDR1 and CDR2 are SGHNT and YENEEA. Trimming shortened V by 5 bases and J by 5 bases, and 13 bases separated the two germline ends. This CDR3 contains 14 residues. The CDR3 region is CASSGKDGNNEQFF. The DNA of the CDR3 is TGTGCCAGCAGCGGCAAGGATGGGAACAATGAGCAGTTCTTC.

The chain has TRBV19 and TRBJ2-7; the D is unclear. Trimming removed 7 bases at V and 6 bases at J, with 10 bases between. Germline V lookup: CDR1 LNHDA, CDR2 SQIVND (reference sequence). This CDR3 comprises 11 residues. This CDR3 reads CASMGSGEQYF. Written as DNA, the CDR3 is TGTGCCAGTATGGGGTCGGGCGAGCAGTACTTC.

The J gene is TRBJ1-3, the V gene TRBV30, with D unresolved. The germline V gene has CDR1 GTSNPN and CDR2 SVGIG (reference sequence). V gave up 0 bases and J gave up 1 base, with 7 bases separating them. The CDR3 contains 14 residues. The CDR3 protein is CAWSVDKSGNTIYF. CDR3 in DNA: TGTGCCTGGAGTGTAGACAAATCTGGAAACACCATATATTTT.

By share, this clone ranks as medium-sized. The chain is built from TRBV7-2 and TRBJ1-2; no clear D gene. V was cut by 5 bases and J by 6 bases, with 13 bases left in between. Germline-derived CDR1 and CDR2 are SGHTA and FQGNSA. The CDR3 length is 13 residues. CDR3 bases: TGTGCCAGCAGCCCCGCAAATAGCGATGGCTACACCTTC. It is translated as CASSPANSDGYTF.

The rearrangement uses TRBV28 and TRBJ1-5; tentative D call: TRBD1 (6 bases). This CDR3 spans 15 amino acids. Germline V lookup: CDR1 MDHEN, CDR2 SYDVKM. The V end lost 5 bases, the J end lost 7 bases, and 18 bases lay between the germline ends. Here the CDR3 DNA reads TGTGCCAGCAGTCCCCAATCGCGGGGGGCGCAGCCCCAGCATTTT. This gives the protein CASSPQSRGAQPQHF. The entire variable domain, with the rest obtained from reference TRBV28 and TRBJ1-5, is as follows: DVKVTQSSRYLVKRTGEKVFLECVQDMDHENMFWYRQDPGLGLRLIYFSYDVKMKEKGDIPEGYSVSREKKERFSLILESASTNQTSMYLCASSPQSRGAQPQHFGDGTRLSIL.

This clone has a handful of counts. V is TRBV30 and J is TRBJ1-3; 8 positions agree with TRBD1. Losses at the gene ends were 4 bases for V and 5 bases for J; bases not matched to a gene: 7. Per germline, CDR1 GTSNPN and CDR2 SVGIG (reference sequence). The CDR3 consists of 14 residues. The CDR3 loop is CAWKPRDRRNTIYF. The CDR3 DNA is TGTGCCTGGAAGCCCCGGGACAGGAGAAACACCATATATTTT. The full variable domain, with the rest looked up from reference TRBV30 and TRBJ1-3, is SQTIHQWPATLVQPVGSPLSLECTVEGTSNPNLYWYRQAAGRGLQLLFYSVGIGQISSEVPQNLSASRPQDRQFILSSKKLLLSDSGFYLCAWKPRDRRNTIYFGEGSWLTVV.

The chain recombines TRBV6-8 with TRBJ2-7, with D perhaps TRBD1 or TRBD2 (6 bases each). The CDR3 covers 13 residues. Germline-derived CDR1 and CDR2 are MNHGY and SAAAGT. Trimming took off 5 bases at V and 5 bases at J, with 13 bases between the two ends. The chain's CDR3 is CASSRRDKDEQYF. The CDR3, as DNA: TGTGCCAGCAGTAGGCGGGACAAGGACGAGCAGTACTTC.

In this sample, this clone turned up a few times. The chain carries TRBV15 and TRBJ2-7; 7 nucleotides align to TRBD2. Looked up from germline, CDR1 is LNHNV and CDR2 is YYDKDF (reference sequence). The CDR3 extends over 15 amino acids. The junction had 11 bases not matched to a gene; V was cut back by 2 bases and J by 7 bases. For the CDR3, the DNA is TGTGCCACCAGCAGAAGAGCGGGAACTACGGGGGAGCAGTACTTC. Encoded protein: CATSRRAGTTGEQYF.

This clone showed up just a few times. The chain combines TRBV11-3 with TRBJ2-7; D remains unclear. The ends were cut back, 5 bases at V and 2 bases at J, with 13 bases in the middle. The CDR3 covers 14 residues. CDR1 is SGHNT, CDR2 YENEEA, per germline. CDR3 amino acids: CASSQYGGPYEQYF. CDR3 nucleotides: TGTGCCAGCAGCCAATACGGCGGACCCTACGAGCAGTACTTC.

CDR3 nucleotides: TGTGCCTGGAGTAGGGACAGGGGGCACCCGGGCACGGCCGGGGAGCTGTTTTTT. Translated: CAWSRDRGHPGTAGELFF. The chain uses TRBV30 and TRBJ2-2, with 12 bases identical to TRBD1. Trimming cost V 2 bases and J 6 bases; bases outside gene matches: 13. This CDR3 is 18 amino acids long. Germline V lookup: CDR1 GTSNPN, CDR2 SVGIG (reference sequence).

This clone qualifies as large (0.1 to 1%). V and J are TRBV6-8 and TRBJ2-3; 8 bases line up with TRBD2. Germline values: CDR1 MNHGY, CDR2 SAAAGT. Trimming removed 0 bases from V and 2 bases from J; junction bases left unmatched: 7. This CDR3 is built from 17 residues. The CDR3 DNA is TGTGCCAGCAGTTACTCTGTGCGGGAGGACTACACAGATACGCAGTATTTT. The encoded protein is CASSYSVREDYTDTQYF.

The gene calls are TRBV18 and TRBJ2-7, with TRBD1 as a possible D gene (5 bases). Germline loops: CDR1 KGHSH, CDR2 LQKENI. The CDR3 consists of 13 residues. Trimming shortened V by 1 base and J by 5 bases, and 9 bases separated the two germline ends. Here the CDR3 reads CASSPRGRDEQYF. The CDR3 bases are TGTGCCAGCTCACCACGGGGCAGGGACGAGCAGTACTTC.